The clone carrying this T cell receptor beta chain was seen more than once but under ten times. As yet, its antigen is unknown. These data are taken from a study of T cells in Graves' hyperthyroidism and ophthalmopathy. Findings and limits, study-wide: Most clonotypes expanded in thyroid above 0.001 were likewise present in blood. Ophthalmopathy was predicted by the model a median of roughly 6 months ahead of onset.

Reasons for excluding patients were uncontrolled infection, other autoimmune disease, pregnancy or lactation. The authors took PBMCs from 9.5 to 10 ml fresh peripheral blood. Amplified regions were TCR beta CDR3 sequences from RNA transcripts. Carried out on the TCR CDR3, a first-round RT-PCR used the HTBI primer set. TCRdb re-analysed the multiplex PCR reads in MiXCR, keeping a single row per CDR3 protein. The table has roughly 660,000 distinct CDR3 sequences, roughly 17% seen once. With 3 bases clipped from V and 8 bases from J, the junction kept 3 bases outside the gene matches. This CDR3 comprises 13 residues. From germline, CDR1 is LNHDA and CDR2 SQIVND (reference sequence).

V is TRBV19 and J is TRBJ2-7; 11 positions agree with TRBD2. This receptor was obtained from a man aged 50-59 years with Graves' hyperthyroidism. The sequenced material came from blood. CDR3 residues: CASSMASGRKQYF. CDR3 bases: TGTGCCAGTAGTATGGCTAGCGGGAGGAAGCAGTACTTC.